Listed below are T cell receptor beta chains from one sample, sequenced in a study of control samples from healthy donors and cancer patients. Only in-frame clones appear in the TCRdb table, and some are missing; sequencing was by immunoSEQ multiplex PCR. Of roughly 41,000 clones in the sample, about 95% were seen once. Sample: blood. The receptor set was obtained from a man in his fifties or sixties in good health. The CDR3 runs from the conserved cysteine through the conserved F or W. D genes are given only for firm matches. The size entry is marked missing in some rows and otherwise reads once, few, many or a size class.

V: TRBV7-9
size: .
J: TRBJ1-2
D: .
DNA: TGTGCCAGCATCACCGGGGAGCAGGGAGACTATGGCTACACCTTC
CDR3: CASITGEQGDYGYTF

V: TRBV28
size: .
J: TRBJ2-5
D: .
DNA: TGTGCCAGCAGTTTATTGGGATCGAGGGAGACCCAGTACTTC
CDR3: CASSLLGSRETQYF

V: TRBV2
size: .
J: TRBJ1-6
D: .
DNA: TGTGCCAGCAGTGAAGCGCAGGGATGGGGTGCTTCACCCCTCCACTTT
CDR3: CASSEAQGWGASPLHF

V: TRBV6-5
size: medium-sized
J: TRBJ2-1
D: .
DNA: TGTGCCAGCAGTCACCAGGCCAATGAGCAGTTCTTC
CDR3: CASSHQANEQFF

V: TRBV6-1
size: .
J: TRBJ2-3
D: TRBD2
DNA: TGTGCCAGCAGTGAAGCTAGCGGGAGCACAGATACGCAGTATTTT
CDR3: CASSEASGSTDTQYF

V: TRBV27
size: .
J: TRBJ1-1
D: .
DNA: TGTGCCAGCAGTTTAAACATGGGTTATGAAGCTTTCTTT
CDR3: CASSLNMGYEAFF

V: TRBV6-6
size: once
J: TRBJ2-1
D: TRBD2
DNA: TGTGCCAGCAGGTGGGACTATAGCTCCTACAATGAGCAGTTCTTC
CDR3: CASRWDYSSYNEQFF

V: TRBV28
size: .
J: TRBJ2-7
D: TRBD2
DNA: TGTGCCAGCAGTTTACTAATCCAAGGCCGGGGGGGCGAGCAGTACTTC
CDR3: CASSLLIQGRGGEQYF

V: TRBV30
size: few
J: TRBJ1-5
D: .
DNA: TGTGCCTGGAGTCGTCCCAATCAGCCCCAGCATTTT
CDR3: CAWSRPNQPQHF

V: TRBV18
size: .
J: TRBJ2-1
D: .
DNA: TGTGCCAGCTCACTTGCAGGACCCGGGTGGGGGAACAATGAGCAGTTCTTC
CDR3: CASSLAGPGWGNNEQFF

V: TRBV27
size: .
J: TRBJ2-1
D: TRBD1
DNA: TGTGCCAGCAGTTTAACAGGACAGGGGATTGACAATGAGCAGTTCTTC
CDR3: CASSLTGQGIDNEQFF

V: TRBV9
size: .
J: TRBJ2-5
D: .
DNA: TGTGCCAGCAGCAAGCGGGTGTGGGAGACCCAGTACTTC
CDR3: CASSKRVWETQYF

V: TRBV5-8
size: .
J: TRBJ2-7
D: .
DNA: TGTGCCAGCAGCTTCGGAATCTACGAGCAGTACTTC
CDR3: CASSFGIYEQYF

V: TRBV11-2
size: .
J: TRBJ2-2
D: .
DNA: TGTGCCAGCAGCCTACTAGCCGGGGACGGGGAGCTGTTTTTT
CDR3: CASSLLAGDGELFF

V: TRBV5-4
size: once
J: TRBJ1-1
D: .
DNA: TGTGCCAGCAGCTTGACCGGAGGACGGCTTGTTCAAGCTTTCTTT
CDR3: CASSLTGGRLVQAFF

V: TRBV5-6
size: once
J: TRBJ2-7
D: .
DNA: TGTGCCAGCAGCTTGCCCAGGGGAGGAGAGCAGTACTTC
CDR3: CASSLPRGGEQYF

V: TRBV19
size: .
J: TRBJ2-5
D: .
DNA: TGTGCCAGTAGTATAGAAGCTAGCTCGGGAGAGACCCAGTACTTC
CDR3: CASSIEASSGETQYF

V: TRBV2
size: .
J: TRBJ2-2
D: .
DNA: TGTGCCAGCAGCGACCATCCTGGGCCCGGGGAGCTGTTTTTT
CDR3: CASSDHPGPGELFF

V: TRBV28
size: .
J: TRBJ1-1
D: .
DNA: TGTGCCAGCCACACATTGAACACTGAAGCTTTCTTT
CDR3: CASHTLNTEAFF

V: TRBV4-1
size: .
J: TRBJ2-1
D: TRBD2
DNA: TGCGCCAGCAGCCAAGGGCAGACTAGCGGGCCCGGGGATGAGCAGTTCTTC
CDR3: CASSQGQTSGPGDEQFF

V: TRBV27
size: .
J: TRBJ1-1
D: TRBD1
DNA: TGTGCCAGCAGTTCTCGGACAGGGAACACTGAAGCTTTCTTT
CDR3: CASSSRTGNTEAFF

V: TRBV19
size: .
J: TRBJ1-2
D: TRBD1
DNA: TGTGCCAGTAGTTCCCCCGGGGACAGAGCTAACTATGGCTACACCTTC
CDR3: CASSSPGDRANYGYTF

V: TRBV10-3
size: .
J: TRBJ1-5
D: .
DNA: TGTGCCATCAGTGAGGGCAGCCCCGTTGAGCCCCAGCATTTT
CDR3: CAISEGSPVEPQHF

V: TRBV7-2
size: .
J: TRBJ1-1
D: .
DNA: TGTGCCAGCAGCTTAAGGACCGGGCAGCAGGAAGCTTTCTTT
CDR3: CASSLRTGQQEAFF

V: TRBV6-5
size: .
J: TRBJ1-5
D: .
DNA: TGTGCCGCCGGTCGGAAGGGCAATCAGCCCCAGCATTTT
CDR3: CAAGRKGNQPQHF

V: TRBV20-1
size: .
J: TRBJ2-1
D: .
DNA: TGCAGTGCTAGAGAAACGAAGTTCTTC
CDR3: CSARETKFF

V: TRBV5-1
size: .
J: TRBJ2-3
D: .
DNA: TGCGCCAGCGACTCCGTGGGTGCGACGACTGTGGGGGATACGCAGTATTTT
CDR3: CASDSVGATTVGDTQYF

V: TRBV18
size: .
J: TRBJ2-7
D: .
DNA: TGTGCCAGCTCACCAAGGAAGGGTGATAACGAGCAGTACTTC
CDR3: CASSPRKGDNEQYF

V: TRBV6-5
size: .
J: TRBJ2-5
D: TRBD1
DNA: TGTGCCAGCAGTTACGGGACAGGGCAAATCGGGGAGACCCAGTACTTC
CDR3: CASSYGTGQIGETQYF

V: TRBV28
size: .
J: TRBJ2-7
D: .
DNA: TGTGCCAGCATCCTCGTAGGCACCTACGAGCAGTACTTC
CDR3: CASILVGTYEQYF

V: TRBV5-4
size: .
J: TRBJ2-7
D: TRBD2
DNA: TGTGCCAGCAGCGCCGGGACTAGCTTCCAATACGAGCAGTACTTC
CDR3: CASSAGTSFQYEQYF

V: TRBV27
size: .
J: TRBJ2-5
D: TRBD2
DNA: TGTGCCAGCAGTACGGGACTAGCGGGAGTAGAGACCCAGTACTTC
CDR3: CASSTGLAGVETQYF

V: TRBV5-4
size: few
J: TRBJ1-1
D: TRBD1
DNA: TGTGCCAGCAGGCAGGGACAGCGCACTGAAGCTTTCTTT
CDR3: CASRQGQRTEAFF

V: TRBV29-1
size: .
J: TRBJ2-7
D: .
DNA: TGCAGCGTCCGGACTGGAAAATACGAGCAGTACTTC
CDR3: CSVRTGKYEQYF

V: TRBV29-1
size: .
J: TRBJ1-2
D: .
DNA: TGCAGCGTTGACTCCGGGACTAACTATGGCTACACCTTC
CDR3: CSVDSGTNYGYTF

V: TRBV19
size: .
J: TRBJ2-2
D: .
DNA: TGTGCCAGTAGGCCCCCTGGGTCGAACACCGGGGAGCTGTTTTTT
CDR3: CASRPPGSNTGELFF

V: TRBV5-6
size: .
J: TRBJ2-7
D: .
DNA: TGTGCCAGCACCTTGCGGGGTGACGAGCAGTACTTC
CDR3: CASTLRGDEQYF

V: TRBV4-1
size: .
J: TRBJ2-1
D: .
DNA: TGCGCCAGCAGCCAAGGGCTGGATTCCTACAATGAGCAGTTCTTC
CDR3: CASSQGLDSYNEQFF

V: TRBV5-4
size: once
J: TRBJ1-2
D: TRBD1
DNA: TGTGCCAGCAGCTTGACAGGGGGCGGGTATGGCTACACCTTC
CDR3: CASSLTGGGYGYTF

V: TRBV11-3
size: once
J: TRBJ2-7
D: .
DNA: TGTGCCAGCAGCCGGACGGTGAGCTACGAGCAGTACTTC
CDR3: CASSRTVSYEQYF

V: TRBV19
size: .
J: TRBJ2-1
D: TRBD1
DNA: TGTGCCAGTAGTTCCCGACAGGGAGCCTACAATGAGCAGTTCTTC
CDR3: CASSSRQGAYNEQFF

V: TRBV5-1
size: .
J: TRBJ1-5
D: .
DNA: TGCGCCAGCAGCTTGGCTCCGGGGAATCAGCCCCAGCATTTT
CDR3: CASSLAPGNQPQHF

V: TRBV7-9
size: .
J: TRBJ2-3
D: .
DNA: TGTGCCAGCAGCGCGGTCGCTAGTTTTCGAGATACGCAGTATTTT
CDR3: CASSAVASFRDTQYF

V: TRBV11-3
size: .
J: TRBJ1-2
D: .
DNA: TGTGCCAGGGTAAATAGGACAGCTCCAGGATTCACCTTC
CDR3: CARVNRTAPGFTF

V: TRBV9
size: .
J: TRBJ2-3
D: .
DNA: TGTGCCAGCAGCCCCCCCCCAGGGGAGGTTGAAGATACGCAGTATTTT
CDR3: CASSPPPGEVEDTQYF

V: TRBV3-1/TRBV3-2
size: .
J: TRBJ2-1
D: .
DNA: TGTGCCAGCAGCCAAGATCTTCCGGGTCTAGTCCATGAGCAGTTCTTC
CDR3: CASSQDLPGLVHEQFF

V: TRBV7-6
size: .
J: TRBJ1-6
D: .
DNA: TGTGCCAGCAGCTTAGAGCGCCAGAGTCACTCCTTTTCACCCCTCCACTTT
CDR3: CASSLERQSHSFSPLHF

V: TRBV6-5
size: .
J: TRBJ1-1
D: .
DNA: TGTGCCAGCAAAATTACGTGGGGGGAGACTGAAGCTTTCTTT
CDR3: CASKITWGETEAFF

V: TRBV28
size: .
J: TRBJ1-3
D: .
DNA: TGTGCCAGCAGTTGGGTGGACACCATATATTTT
CDR3: CASSWVDTIYF

V: TRBV9
size: .
J: TRBJ2-5
D: .
DNA: TGTGCCAGCAGCCCAATGGACGGAGGGGCCGAGACCCAGTACTTC
CDR3: CASSPMDGGAETQYF

V: TRBV27
size: few
J: TRBJ2-2
D: .
DNA: TGTGCCAGCAGTTACAACAGGGATTCGGCCGGGGAGCTGTTTTTT
CDR3: CASSYNRDSAGELFF

V: TRBV4-2
size: .
J: TRBJ2-3
D: .
DNA: TGTGCCAGCAGCCCGCTAGAGGAAACGGGAAGCACAGATACGCAGTATTTT
CDR3: CASSPLEETGSTDTQYF

V: TRBV5-1
size: .
J: TRBJ2-7
D: .
DNA: TGCGCCAGCAGCTTAACAGAGTACTACGAGCAGTACTTC
CDR3: CASSLTEYYEQYF

V: TRBV12-3/TRBV12-4
size: .
J: TRBJ2-7
D: .
DNA: TGTGCCAGCAAAAAAAGGGCCGAGCAGTACTTC
CDR3: CASKKRAEQYF

V: TRBV3-1/TRBV3-2
size: .
J: TRBJ2-5
D: .
DNA: TGTGCCAGCAGCCATAGGGATTTGAAAGAGACCCAGTACTTC
CDR3: CASSHRDLKETQYF